This TCR beta chain was retrieved from a study of T cells in Graves' hyperthyroidism and ophthalmopathy. The CDR3 length is 15 residues. The germline V gene encodes CDR1 MDHEN and CDR2 SYDVKM. The germline V and J ends were trimmed by 4 bases and 7 bases, with 14 bases remaining between them. This clonotype appeared many times. TCR beta CDR3 sequences were amplified from RNA transcripts. The primer set for the first-round RT-PCR of the TCR CDR3 was HTBI. TCRdb recomputed calls from the multiplex PCR reads with MiXCR, one row per CDR3 protein. The table has roughly 350,000 distinct CDR3 sequences, roughly 14% seen once; the top ten hold roughly a fifth.

Sample: blood. The genes are TRBV28 and TRBJ1-6; D uncertain. The source is a woman in her 30s with Graves' ophthalmopathy. This chain's CDR3 is CASSSARRINSPLHF. Written as DNA, the CDR3 is TGTGCCAGCAGTTCGGCAAGGAGGATCAATTCACCCCTCCACTTT.